This passage covers 3 T cell receptor beta chains from one sample sequenced in a study of blood T cell repertoires in COVID-19. Clones were sequenced by immunoSEQ multiplex PCR, and TCRdb holds only the in-frame ones, with some missing. The table has around 300,000 clones, 85% to 90% seen once. Sequenced input: PBMCs or T cells enriched from blood (not recorded which). These TCRs come from a woman in her sixties who had recovered from COVID-19.

The rearrangement uses TRBV30 and TRBJ2-3; 15 bases are a match to TRBD2. There are 15 residues in the CDR3. The V gene end was trimmed by 8 bases and the J gene end by 6 bases; junction bases not matched to a gene: 9. In germline, CDR1 is GTSNPN, CDR2 SVGIG (reference sequence). The CDR3: CARRPGLAGGDTQYF. CDR3 bases: TGTGCCCGACGGCCGGGACTAGCGGGAGGTGATACGCAGTATTTT. Full variable domain (missing parts from reference TRBV30 and TRBJ2-3): SQTIHQWPATLVQPVGSPLSLECTVEGTSNPNLYWYRQAAGRGLQLLFYSVGIGQISSEVPQNLSASRPQDRQFILSSKKLLLSDSGFYLCARRPGLAGGDTQYFGPGTRLTVL.

V usage is TRBV7-3 and J usage is TRBJ2-5, with TRBD2 identical over 8 bases. V was pared by 5 bases and J by 0 bases, with 8 bases of the junction left unmatched. Germline CDR1 is SGHTA and CDR2 is FQGTGA. This CDR3 is 16 amino acids long. The CDR3 protein is CASSPNGGGNQETQYF. DNA for the CDR3: TGTGCCAGCAGCCCTAACGGCGGGGGGAACCAAGAGACCCAGTACTTC.

This chain joins TRBV9 and TRBJ2-1; TRBD1 agrees at 11 bases. After removal of 0 bases from V and 7 bases from J, the junction contained 6 bases not matched to a gene. This CDR3 has 16 amino acids. Germline-derived CDR1 and CDR2 are SGDLS and YYNGEE. The CDR3 DNA follows: TGTGCCAGCAGCGTAGCCCGGGACAGGGGGAAAAATGAGCAGTTCTTC. Amino acid sequence: CASSVARDRGKNEQFF. Variable domain in full (rest from reference TRBV9 and TRBJ2-1): DSGVTQTPKHLITATGQRVTLRCSPRSGDLSVYWYQQSLDQGLQFLIQYYNGEERAKGNILERFSAQQFPDLHSELNLSSLELGDSALYFCASSVARDRGKNEQFFGPGTRLTVL.